The clone carrying this T cell receptor beta chain has a single count. V was pared by 2 bases and J by 6 bases, with 11 bases between. This CDR3 has 14 amino acids. The germline V gene has CDR1 SGDLS and CDR2 YYNGEE. This entry belongs to a study of OX40 agonist ivuxolimab in advanced cancers. Sequencing used immunoSEQ multiplex PCR; TCRdb keeps in-frame clones, though not all of them. The sample lists tens of thousands of clones, around 82% occurring once. The rearrangement joins TRBV9 to TRBJ2-2; D is possibly TRBD2 (5 bases). This receptor was obtained from an adult with an advanced solid tumor such as melanoma, head and neck, liver or kidney cancer. The starting material was CD4+ or CD8+ T cells sorted from blood, obtained in a trial of the OX40 agonist ivuxolimab. CDR3 region: CASSVVEAPGELFF. DNA of the CDR3: TGTGCCAGCAGCGTTGTGGAGGCGCCCGGGGAGCTGTTTTTT.